A single sample is the source of the 8 T cell receptor beta chains below, sequenced in a study of T cell responses to AZD1222 COVID-19 vaccine. The table came from immunoSEQ multiplex PCR; TCRdb's copy has only in-frame clones and leaves some out. Here the sample spans fewer than 85,000 clones, roughly nine tenths being singletons. Specimen: peripheral blood, collected on day 0 of AZD1222 vaccination. The receptors come from an adult in good health.

The sample holds one count of this clone. J is TRBJ2-7 and V is TRBV5-1, with no clear D. CDR3 size: 14 residues. Germline lookup yields CDR1 SGHRS and CDR2 YFSETQ. Trimming left V 4 bases short and J 3 bases short, with 14 bases between. For the CDR3, the DNA is TGCGCCAGCAGCCCTATCGGTGTCCGCTACGAGCAGTACTTC. This sequence encodes CASSPIGVRYEQYF.

J is TRBJ2-7 and V is TRBV11-2; 9 bases fit TRBD2. This CDR3 is 14 amino acids long. CDR1 is SGHAT, CDR2 FQNNGV, per germline. V lost 3 bases and J lost 5; bases outside the gene matches: 5. This CDR3 reads CASSFGGRGDEQYF. The CDR3 DNA sequence: TGTGCCAGCAGCTTCGGCGGGAGGGGGGACGAGCAGTACTTC.

J is TRBJ1-6 and V is TRBV7-2; 10 bases match TRBD1. This CDR3 spans 14 amino acids. The germline gives CDR1 SGHTA, CDR2 FQGNSA. Trimming removed 4 bases from V and 13 bases from J; junction bases left unmatched: 7. DNA of the CDR3: TGTGCCAGCAGCTCCGGGACAGGGGAATATCCCCTCCACTTT. Protein: CASSSGTGEYPLHF.

The V and J genes are TRBV9 and TRBJ1-1, with D unclear. V was shortened by 3 bases and J by 10 bases, with 19 bases between the two germline ends. CDR1 and CDR2 from the germline V gene are SGDLS and YYNGEE. The CDR3 contains 14 residues. DNA of the CDR3: TGTGCCAGCAGCGGTGGCGTAGAGGTATCGGGAGCTTTCTTT. Protein: CASSGGVEVSGAFF.

V is TRBV7-2 and J is TRBJ1-3, with unresolved D. The germline V and J ends were trimmed by 1 base and 1 base, with 5 bases remaining between them. In germline, CDR1 is SGHTA, CDR2 FQGNSA. CDR3 size: 14 residues. The CDR3 DNA reads as TGTGCCAGCAGCTTAGGGGGTTCTGGAAACACCATATATTTT. Translated: CASSLGGSGNTIYF.

The chain links TRBV28 to TRBJ2-3, with D perhaps being TRBD1 or TRBD2 (5 bases each). Germline-derived CDR1 and CDR2 are MDHEN and SYDVKM. The CDR3 has 14 residues. V was clipped by 2 bases and J by 4 bases, with 10 bases between them. The CDR3 here is CASSLEGSADTQYF. CDR3 DNA: TGTGCCAGCAGTTTAGAGGGGTCCGCAGATACGCAGTATTTT.

The V call is TRBV15, the J call TRBJ2-1; D not certain. The CDR3 has 17 amino acids. Germline V lookup: CDR1 LNHNV, CDR2 YYDKDF (reference sequence). Trimming took off 0 bases at V and 0 bases at J, with 12 bases between the two ends. CDR3 DNA: TGTGCCACCAGCAGAGATGAAGGCGGTCCCTCCTACAATGAGCAGTTCTTC. Protein product: CATSRDEGGPSYNEQFF.

V usage is TRBV5-1 and J usage is TRBJ2-3, with D possibly TRBD1 on 5 matching bases. The germline V gene encodes CDR1 SGHRS and CDR2 YFSETQ. V was cut by 0 bases and J by 5 bases, with 10 bases left in between. The CDR3 is 14 amino acids. CDR3 amino acids: CASSLVGVGDTQYF. CDR3 DNA sequence: TGCGCCAGCAGCTTGGTAGGGGTTGGAGATACGCAGTATTTT. The entire variable domain, with the rest obtained from reference TRBV5-1 and TRBJ2-3, is as follows: KAGVTQTPRYLIKTRGQQVTLSCSPISGHRSVSWYQQTPGQGLQFLFEYFSETQRNKGNFPGRFSGRQFSNSRSEMNVSTLELGDSALYLCASSLVGVGDTQYFGPGTRLTVL.